This T cell receptor (beta chain) was identified during a study of blood T cell repertoires in COVID-19. Trimming removed 5 bases from V and 0 bases from J, with 11 bases in between. In germline, CDR1 is SGHVS, CDR2 FQNEAQ. This CDR3 is 14 amino acids long. Which cohort a participant joined came from the clinical history participants gave. Original processing methods: Using reference gene primer amplification, nucleated cell counts were estimated. Some clones are missing from TCRdb's copy, which holds only in-frame ones; the method was immunoSEQ multiplex PCR. V, J and clone size were drawn from that table, and D and trimming were deduced from the DNA. The sample contains a few hundred thousand clones, roughly 87% of which appear only once.

Sample: PBMCs or T cells enriched from blood (not recorded which). The chain is built from TRBV7-8 and TRBJ2-7; possible D gene TRBD2, 5 bases. The TCR sequence derives from a man aged 18 to 29 with acute COVID-19. CDR3 residues: CASSPGLSSYEQYF. CDR3 in DNA: TGTGCCAGCAGCCCCGGACTTAGCTCCTACGAGCAGTACTTC.